This record concerns one TCR beta chain sequence. As yet, its antigen is unknown. Compared with germline, one end of the junction differs, possibly owing to a read error. This entry is derived from a study of shared clonotypes between healthy human individuals. The overall study: There were three CD4 naive, three CD4 memory, two CD8 naive and one CD8 memory plates per donor.

This CDR3 region has 12 residues. Germline assignment: CDR1 MNHEY and CDR2 SVGAGI. Regarding the study as a whole: Generally, naive subsets (rather than memory subsets) showed larger estimated richness. Naive CD4 clonotypes were shared across a handful of donors at roughly 5%.

Original analysis: ImmunoSEQ junction-only sequences lacked quality scores, so their filtering differed. Sequencing was performed with immunoSEQ multiplex PCR; in TCRdb, only in-frame clones are kept and a portion is missing. That table furnishes V, J and clone size, whereas the DNA furnished D and trimming. The data contain 85,000 to 100,000 clones, approximately 61% of them singletons. The chain carries TRBV6-5 and TRBJ2-3; possibly TRBD2 for D (6 bases). The TCR comes from a man aged 25-45 years in good health. The sample consisted of memory CD8+ T cells sorted from blood. Subset indicated: CD45RO+ cells pooled with CCR7-negative TemRA cells. The chain's CDR3 is CASSRGTPDIFF. CDR3 DNA: TGTGCCAGCAGTCGCGGGACTCCAGACATTTTTTTT.